Sequencing of this TCR beta chain was carried out in a study of blood T cell repertoires in COVID-19. Study context: PBMCs, B-cell-depleted T cells, or T cells provided the cDNA or gDNA that made up the material.

The CDR3 contains 14 residues. Germline CDR1 is SGHAT and CDR2 is FQNNGV. Trimming took 0 bases from V and 5 from J, leaving 9 bases between them. Participant ages covered about 18 to 89 years across 25 or so US areas. In Cohort 3, a recovered donor had either two negative PCRs, clearance, or symptom resolution. In the authors' workflow: Amplifying reference gene primers gave estimates of nucleated cell counts. Here immunoSEQ multiplex PCR was the method, and the copy in TCRdb shows in-frame clones only, minus some. The DNA was the basis for D and trimming; V, J and clone size are from that table. The sample includes roughly 300,000 clones, 85% of them seen just once.

The origin of this receptor is a woman between 50 and 59 years old who had recovered from COVID-19. The chain links TRBV11-2 to TRBJ2-3; perhaps TRBD2 as D (5 bases). Sequencing was performed on PBMCs or T cells enriched from blood (not recorded which). The CDR3 coding sequence is TGTGCCAGCAGCTTAGATCGGGCGGGAGATACGCAGTATTTT. This encodes CASSLDRAGDTQYF.